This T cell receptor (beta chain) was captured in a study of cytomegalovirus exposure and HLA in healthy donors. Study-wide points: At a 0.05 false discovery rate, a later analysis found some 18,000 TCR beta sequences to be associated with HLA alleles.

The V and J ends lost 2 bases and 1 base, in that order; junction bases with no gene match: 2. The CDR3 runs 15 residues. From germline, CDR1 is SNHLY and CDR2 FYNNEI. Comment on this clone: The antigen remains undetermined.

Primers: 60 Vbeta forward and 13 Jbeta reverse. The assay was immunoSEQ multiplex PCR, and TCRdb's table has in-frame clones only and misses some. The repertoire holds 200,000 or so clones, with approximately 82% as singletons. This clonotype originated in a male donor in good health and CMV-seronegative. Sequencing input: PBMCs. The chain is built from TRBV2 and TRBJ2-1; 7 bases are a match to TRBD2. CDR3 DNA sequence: TGTGCCAGCAGTGAACTAGCGGCTTCCTACAATGAGCAGTTCTTC. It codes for CASSELAASYNEQFF.